The sequence of this T cell receptor beta chain was determined in a study of blood T cell repertoires in COVID-19. Study context: From the United States, Italy and Spain came samples of acute and convalescent COVID-19.

Those enrolled, adults aged roughly 18 to 90 years, came from some 25 US areas. With 7 bases clipped from V and 7 bases from J, the junction kept 9 bases outside the gene matches. The germline V gene has CDR1 SQVTM and CDR2 ANQGSEA. This CDR3 is 13 amino acids long. Measured with immunoSEQ multiplex PCR; TCRdb has only the in-frame clones, and not every one. Among fewer than 400,000 clones listed, roughly 90% were seen once. V and J are TRBV29-1 and TRBJ2-2; 7 positions agree with TRBD1. The source material was PBMCs or T cells enriched from blood (not recorded which). The clonotype originates from a woman aged 30 to 39 who had recovered from COVID-19. The CDR3 sequence is CSAQGIEDGELFF. As DNA, the CDR3 is TGCAGCGCACAGGGGATCGAAGACGGGGAGCTGTTTTTT.